Detailed here is one T cell receptor beta chain. Its antigen remains unidentified. CDR3 length: 14 amino acids. Germline assignment: CDR1 SNHLY and CDR2 FYNNEI. The V and J ends lost 6 bases and 6 bases respectively, with 16 bases between them. Vbeta (60) and Jbeta (13) primers were used in the PCR. Study processing details: Later, roughly 86 million unique TCR beta chains were counted in an analysis, and approximately 10 million of them were shared. Assay used: immunoSEQ multiplex PCR; TCRdb lists only in-frame clones, some missing. The V and J calls and clone size come from that table; D and trimming were worked out from the DNA. This sample's clone table lists approximately 120,000 clones. These data are taken from a study of cytomegalovirus exposure and HLA in healthy donors. All the people who gave samples were healthy bone marrow donors. Study-level results: Most TCRs appeared rarely, but some public TCRs recurred in many donors. Reported performance of the classifier showed diagnosis of cytomegalovirus status with high specificity and sensitivity.

This receptor was taken from a woman aged 55-69 years in good health and CMV-seronegative. The chain carries TRBV2 and TRBJ2-3; possible D gene TRBD2, 6 bases. The sequenced material came from PBMCs. The CDR3 reads CASSGSPSRDTQYF. The CDR3, as DNA: TGTGCCAGCAGCGGGAGTCCAAGCAGGGATACGCAGTATTTT.